This passage covers 27 T cell receptor beta chains from one sample sequenced in a study of blood T cell repertoires in COVID-19. The protocol was immunoSEQ multiplex PCR, while the TCRdb copy is restricted to in-frame clones and leaves out a portion. The table lists 310,000 or so clones, approximately 85% of them singletons. What was sequenced was peripheral blood. These receptors all come from a woman between 45 and 60 years old with acute or convalescent COVID-19.

This sequence joins TRBV19 and TRBJ1-5; D possibly corresponds to TRBD1 (5 bases). CDR1 is LNHDA, CDR2 SQIVND, per germline (reference sequence). Between the trimmed V and J ends, which lost 7 bases and 0 bases, there was a span of 16 bases. This CDR3 comprises 16 residues. The CDR3 sequence: CASISRGTYSNQPQHF. The CDR3, as DNA: TGTGCCAGTATCTCAAGGGGCACCTATAGCAATCAGCCCCAGCATTTT.

This chain joins TRBV13 and TRBJ2-6; 8 bases line up with TRBD1. CDR1 and CDR2 (germline): PRHDT, FYEKMQ (reference sequence). This CDR3 contains 19 residues. Trimming cost V 4 bases and J 4 bases; bases outside gene matches: 15. CDR3 nucleotides: TGTGCCAGCAGCTCGCTTCCCGACAGGGGTTATTACGGGGCCAACGTCCTGACTTTC. The encoded protein is CASSSLPDRGYYGANVLTF.

The rearrangement joins TRBV5-4 to TRBJ2-3; 8 bases align to TRBD1. CDR1 SGHNT and CDR2 YYREEE come from the germline V gene (reference sequence). The CDR3 is 14 amino acids. With V trimmed by 1 base and J by 4 bases, 2 bases remained unmatched. CDR3 DNA: TGTGCCAGCAGCTTGAACAGGGGGGCAGATACGCAGTATTTT. Translating gives CASSLNRGADTQYF.

This chain links TRBV5-4 with TRBJ2-7, with a weak D call TRBD2 (6 bases). Between the trimmed V and J ends, which lost 4 bases and 0 bases, there was a span of 14 bases. The CDR3 contains 15 residues. Per the germline V gene, CDR1 is SGHNT and CDR2 is YYREEE (reference sequence). The CDR3 bases are TGTGCCAGCAGCCCCGGAGGGACGGGCTCCTACGAGCAGTACTTC. Translated, it gives CASSPGGTGSYEQYF.

The rearrangement joins TRBV28 to TRBJ1-3, with a tentative D call TRBD1 (6 bases). V lost 7 bases to trimming and J lost 0 bases, with 10 bases between them. CDR1 and CDR2 (germline): MDHEN, SYDVKM. The CDR3 covers 14 residues. CDR3 DNA: TGTGCCAGCATAGACAGGAGCTCTGGAAACACCATATATTTT. This gives the protein CASIDRSSGNTIYF.

V gene TRBV20-1 combines with J gene TRBJ1-2; TRBD1 might be the D (5 bases). CDR1 is DFQATT, CDR2 SNEGSKA, per germline (reference sequence). V lost 3 bases and J lost 6, with 8 bases in between. The CDR3 has 11 residues. CDR3 sequence: CSARQTDGYTF. The DNA for the CDR3 is TGCAGTGCTAGGCAGACAGATGGCTACACCTTC.

This clone was observed a few times. V is TRBV24-1 and J is TRBJ2-3, with D possibly being TRBD1 (5 bases). CDR3 length: 15 amino acids. The V and J ends lost 4 bases and 6 bases respectively, with 16 bases between them. Germline V gene lookup returns CDR1 KGHDR and CDR2 SFDVKD. This CDR3 is CATSERAASGDTQYF. In DNA form, the CDR3 reads TGTGCCACCAGTGAAAGGGCAGCTTCAGGGGATACGCAGTATTTT.

V is TRBV18 and J is TRBJ2-2, with 14 bases that match TRBD2. V trimming: 6 bases; J trimming: 6 bases; junction bases outside the gene matches: 6. CDR1 KGHSH and CDR2 LQKENI come from the germline V gene. The CDR3 runs 16 residues. The CDR3 DNA reads TGTGCCAGCTCCCCGGGACTAGCGGGAGTTTCCGGGGAGCTGTTTTTT. Translated: CASSPGLAGVSGELFF.

The chain employs TRBV11-3 and TRBJ2-2; 7 bases fit TRBD1. V gave up 5 bases and J gave up 7 bases; unmatched junction bases: 13. The CDR3 extends over 16 amino acids. Germline CDR1 and CDR2: SGHNT and YENEEA. The CDR3: CASSPDRALFGGELFF. The CDR3, as DNA: TGTGCCAGCAGCCCCGACAGGGCCCTATTCGGCGGGGAGCTGTTTTTT.

The chain links TRBV7-2 to TRBJ2-1, with D possibly matching TRBD2 (5 bases). V shed 6 bases and J shed 12 bases, with 18 bases lying between them. This CDR3 region has 13 residues. Germline loops: CDR1 SGHTA, CDR2 FQGNSA. The CDR3 sequence: CASRAAREIGQFF. The CDR3 DNA follows: TGTGCCAGCAGGGCTGCTAGGGAGATAGGGCAGTTCTTC.

This chain connects TRBV10-3 to TRBJ2-2; 9 bases fit TRBD1. Germline V gene lookup returns CDR1 ENHRY and CDR2 SYGVKD. The CDR3 spans 16 residues. V was clipped by 6 bases and J by 6 bases; unmatched bases: 11. This chain's CDR3 is CAISLAGTGTPGELFF. CDR3 nucleotides: TGTGCCATCAGCCTTGCCGGGACAGGGACGCCCGGGGAGCTGTTTTTT.

The chain is built from TRBV6-5 and TRBJ2-2; TRBD2 might be the D (5 bases). The germline gives CDR1 MNHEY, CDR2 SVGAGI. The V end was cut by 6 bases, the J end by 1 base, with 9 bases between. This CDR3 has 14 residues. CDR3 amino acids: CASSQGRNTGELFF. DNA of the CDR3: TGTGCCAGCAGCCAAGGGAGGAACACCGGGGAGCTGTTTTTT.

The gene calls are TRBV29-1 and TRBJ2-1; the match to TRBD2 covers 11 bases. Unmatched junction bases numbered 5, after V lost 6 bases and J lost 10 bases. CDR1 SQVTM and CDR2 ANQGSEA come from the germline V gene. The CDR3 sequence is 12 residues long. Here the CDR3 reads CSVDGTSGEQFF. For the CDR3, the DNA is TGCAGCGTCGATGGGACTAGCGGCGAGCAGTTCTTC.

V and J are TRBV19 and TRBJ1-4; D unresolved. The CDR3 contains 15 residues. V lost 5 bases and J 2 bases, leaving 12 bases between the germline ends. CDR1 is LNHDA and CDR2 is SQIVND in the germline V gene (reference sequence). The CDR3 DNA reads as TGTGCCAGTAGTCCCGCAATGAGTACTAATGAAAAACTGTTTTTT. It yields the protein CASSPAMSTNEKLFF.

V gene TRBV7-2 combines with J gene TRBJ1-4, with D tentatively TRBD1 (6 bases). The ends were cut back, 0 bases at V and 8 bases at J, with 13 bases in the middle. CDR1 is SGHTA, CDR2 FQGNSA, per germline. There are 15 residues in the CDR3. CDR3 sequence (DNA): TGTGCCAGCAGCTTAGCTGCACCGAGGGGGGAAAAACTGTTTTTT. Protein: CASSLAAPRGEKLFF.

V usage is TRBV27 and J usage is TRBJ2-5, with D perhaps matching TRBD2 (5 bases). From germline, CDR1 is MNHEY and CDR2 SMNVEV (reference sequence). Trimming shortened V by 1 base and J by 4 bases, and 7 bases separated the two germline ends. The CDR3 contains 13 residues. Here the CDR3 DNA reads TGTGCCAGCAGTTTATATGAGGGAGAGACCCAGTACTTC. Translating gives CASSLYEGETQYF.

The chain uses TRBV7-9 and TRBJ1-5, with TRBD1 matching over 8 bases. The CDR3 has 14 residues. The ends lost 5 bases at V and 2 bases at J; junction bases unmatched: 2. Germline CDR1 SEHNR, CDR2 FQNEAQ (reference sequence). CDR3 sequence (DNA): TGTGCCAGCAGCAAGACAGGGGGCAATCAGCCCCAGCATTTT. Its protein product is CASSKTGGNQPQHF.

As concerns this clone: The sample carries other DNA sequences with the same CDR3. The genes are TRBV5-1 and TRBJ2-1, with 7 bases matching TRBD1. Germline-derived CDR1 and CDR2 are SGHRS and YFSETQ. This CDR3 is built from 13 residues. With V trimmed by 6 bases and J by 3 bases, 3 bases remained unmatched. The chain's CDR3 is CASTRDSYNEQFF. For the CDR3, the DNA is TGCGCCAGCACTCGGGACAGCTACAATGAGCAGTTCTTC.

This sequence joins TRBV5-5 and TRBJ1-5; 9 nucleotides line up with TRBD1. V shed 6 bases, J shed 0 bases, and the junction held 7 bases outside the gene matches. This CDR3 is 16 amino acids long. CDR1 is SGHKS, CDR2 YYEKEE, per germline (reference sequence). CDR3 nucleotide sequence: TGTGCCAGCAAAACAGGGGGCCCGTATAGCAATCAGCCCCAGCATTTT. Translating it yields CASKTGGPYSNQPQHF.

V gene TRBV9 combines with J gene TRBJ2-1; 11 bases line up with TRBD2. This CDR3 has 16 amino acids. The germline V gene has CDR1 SGDLS and CDR2 YYNGEE. V shed 4 bases and J 5 bases; nucleotides not matched to a gene: 8. DNA of the CDR3: TGTGCCAGCAGCTTGGGACTAGCGGACGGAAACAATGAGCAGTTCTTC. Translation gives CASSLGLADGNNEQFF. Drawing the rest from reference TRBV9 and TRBJ2-1, the complete variable domain is DSGVTQTPKHLITATGQRVTLRCSPRSGDLSVYWYQQSLDQGLQFLIQYYNGEERAKGNILERFSAQQFPDLHSELNLSSLELGDSALYFCASSLGLADGNNEQFFGPGTRLTVL.

This clone was observed at least ten times. Within the sample, other DNA sequences also encode this same CDR3. The chain employs TRBV5-1 and TRBJ2-1; tentatively, D is TRBD1 (6 bases). Germline CDR1 SGHRS, CDR2 YFSETQ. With 0 bases removed from V and 4 bases from J, the gap between germline ends came to 8 bases. This CDR3 has 14 amino acids. Here the CDR3 DNA reads TGCGCCAGCAGCTTGGGCGACAGGTACAATGAGCAGTTCTTC. This codes for CASSLGDRYNEQFF.

This chain connects TRBV27 to TRBJ2-7, with a tentative D call TRBD1 (5 bases). The CDR3 is 18 amino acids. The ends were cut back, 6 bases at V and 0 bases at J, with 24 bases in the middle. Germline V lookup: CDR1 MNHEY, CDR2 SMNVEV (reference sequence). CDR3 sequence (DNA): TGTGCCAGCAGCCCCCGTTGGTTACAGGATGGTAACTCCTACGAGCAGTACTTC. Protein: CASSPRWLQDGNSYEQYF.

This clone was seen only once. Written as DNA, the CDR3 is TGTGCCAGCAGTTACGGGACAGGGTACGGTCAGCCCCAGCATTTT. Residues: CASSYGTGYGQPQHF. The J gene is TRBJ1-5, the V gene TRBV6-5; 9 nucleotides align to TRBD1. Germline CDR1 MNHEY, CDR2 SVGAGI. J lost 6 bases, V lost 2 bases, and 5 bases had no gene match. The CDR3 is made up of 15 amino acids.

This chain joins TRBV5-1 and TRBJ2-7; possible D gene TRBD1, 6 bases. The length of the CDR3 is 15 residues. CDR1 is SGHRS and CDR2 is YFSETQ in the germline V gene. V was clipped by 2 bases and J by 3 bases, with 15 bases between them. CDR3 region: CASSFLPSDSYEQYF. The CDR3 DNA is TGCGCCAGCAGCTTTCTCCCCTCGGACAGCTACGAGCAGTACTTC.

This chain connects TRBV7-8 to TRBJ2-7; D is uncertain. This CDR3 spans 15 amino acids. Trimming cost V 0 bases and J 2 bases, with 11 bases left between them. The germline V gene encodes CDR1 SGHVS and CDR2 FQNEAQ. The CDR3 is CASSLASLGPYEQYF. CDR3 sequence (DNA): TGTGCCAGCAGCTTAGCGAGCCTAGGTCCCTACGAGCAGTACTTC.

In this sample, this clone turned up once. This rearrangement joins TRBV11-2 to TRBJ1-1, with TRBD1 as a possible D gene (6 bases). The V end lost 4 bases, the J end lost 3 bases, and 9 bases lay between the germline ends. CDR3 size: 13 residues. CDR1 and CDR2 from the germline V gene are SGHAT and FQNNGV. The CDR3 coding sequence is TGTGCCAGCAGCTGGACAGAAGACACTGAAGCTTTCTTT. This translates into CASSWTEDTEAFF.

V and J are TRBV28 and TRBJ2-6; 7 bases line up with TRBD2. CDR3 size: 19 residues. V lost 6 bases, J lost 3 bases, and 17 bases stayed unmatched. Germline V gives CDR1 MDHEN, CDR2 SYDVKM. In DNA form, the CDR3 reads TGTGCCAGCAGATACGGTCTATTCGCGGGAGATGTTGGGGCCAACGTCCTGACTTTC. It encodes CASRYGLFAGDVGANVLTF.